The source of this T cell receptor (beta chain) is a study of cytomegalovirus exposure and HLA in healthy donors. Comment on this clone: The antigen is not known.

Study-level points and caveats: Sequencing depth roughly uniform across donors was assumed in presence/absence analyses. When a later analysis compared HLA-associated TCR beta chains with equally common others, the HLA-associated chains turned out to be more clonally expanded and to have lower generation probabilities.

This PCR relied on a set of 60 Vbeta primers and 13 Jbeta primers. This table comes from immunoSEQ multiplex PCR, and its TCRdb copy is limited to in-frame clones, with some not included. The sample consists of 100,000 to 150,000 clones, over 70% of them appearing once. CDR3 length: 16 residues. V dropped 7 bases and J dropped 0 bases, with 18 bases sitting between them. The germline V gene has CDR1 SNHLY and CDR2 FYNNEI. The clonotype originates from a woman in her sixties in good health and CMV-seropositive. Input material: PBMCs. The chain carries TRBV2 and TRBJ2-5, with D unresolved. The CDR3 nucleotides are TGTGCCAGCACCCCCTATGTCGGCAGGTACCAAGAGACCCAGTACTTC. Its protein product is CASTPYVGRYQETQYF.